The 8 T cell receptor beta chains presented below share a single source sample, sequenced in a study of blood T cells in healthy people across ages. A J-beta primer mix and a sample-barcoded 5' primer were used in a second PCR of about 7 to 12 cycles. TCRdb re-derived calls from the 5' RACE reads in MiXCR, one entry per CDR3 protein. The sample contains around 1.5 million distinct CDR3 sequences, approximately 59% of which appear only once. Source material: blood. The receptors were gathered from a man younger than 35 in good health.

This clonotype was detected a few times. The CDR3 region has the DNA TGTGCCAGCAGTGGTAAGTGGGGACAGTCCTACGAGCAGTACTTC. Protein sequence: CASSGKWGQSYEQYF. The rearrangement uses TRBV28 and TRBJ2-7; 7 bases match TRBD1. Unmatched junction bases numbered 8, after V lost 5 bases and J lost 1 base. Germline CDR1 and CDR2: MDHEN and SYDVKM. CDR3 length: 15 residues.

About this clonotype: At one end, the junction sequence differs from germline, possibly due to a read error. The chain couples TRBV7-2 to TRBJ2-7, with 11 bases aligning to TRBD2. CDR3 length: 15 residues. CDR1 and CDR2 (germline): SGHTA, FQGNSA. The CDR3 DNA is TGTGCCAGCAGCTTAACCGGGACTAGCGGCTACGGGCAGTACTTC. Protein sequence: CASSLTGTSGYGQYF.

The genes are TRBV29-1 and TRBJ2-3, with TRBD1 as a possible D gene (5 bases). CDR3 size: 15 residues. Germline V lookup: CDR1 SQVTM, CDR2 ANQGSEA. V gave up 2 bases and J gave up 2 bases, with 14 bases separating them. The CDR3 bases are TGCAGCGTTGAATCTTACAGGCAAGACACAGATACGCAGTATTTT. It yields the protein CSVESYRQDTDTQYF.

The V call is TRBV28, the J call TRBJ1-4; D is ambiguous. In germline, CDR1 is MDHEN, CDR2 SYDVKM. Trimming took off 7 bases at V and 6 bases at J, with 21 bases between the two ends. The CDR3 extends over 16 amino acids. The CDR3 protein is CASTPRRWYGDEKLFF. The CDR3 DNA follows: TGTGCCAGCACCCCTCGGCGATGGTATGGTGATGAAAAACTGTTTTTT.

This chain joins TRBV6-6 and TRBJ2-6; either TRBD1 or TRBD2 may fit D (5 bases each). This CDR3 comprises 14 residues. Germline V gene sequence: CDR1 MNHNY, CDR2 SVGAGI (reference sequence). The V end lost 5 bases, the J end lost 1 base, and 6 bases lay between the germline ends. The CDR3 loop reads CASSGGSGANVLTF. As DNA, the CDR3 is TGTGCCAGCAGTGGGGGTTCTGGGGCCAACGTCCTGACTTTC.

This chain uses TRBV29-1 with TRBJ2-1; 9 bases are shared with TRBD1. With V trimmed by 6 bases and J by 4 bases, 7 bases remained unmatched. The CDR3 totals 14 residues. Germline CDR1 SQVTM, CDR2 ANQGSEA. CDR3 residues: CSVRGQGRYNEQFF. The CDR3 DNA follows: TGCAGCGTACGGGGACAGGGACGATACAATGAGCAGTTCTTC.

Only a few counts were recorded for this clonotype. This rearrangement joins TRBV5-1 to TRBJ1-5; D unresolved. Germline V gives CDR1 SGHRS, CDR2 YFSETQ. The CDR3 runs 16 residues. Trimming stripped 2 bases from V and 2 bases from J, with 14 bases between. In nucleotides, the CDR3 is TGCGCCAGCAGCTTCCCTGTCCGGGTGGGCAATCAGCCCCAGCATTTT. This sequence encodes CASSFPVRVGNQPQHF.

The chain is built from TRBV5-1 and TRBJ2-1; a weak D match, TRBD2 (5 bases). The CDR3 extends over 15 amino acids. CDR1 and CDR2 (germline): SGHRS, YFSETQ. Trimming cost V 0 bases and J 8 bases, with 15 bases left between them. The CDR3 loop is CASSLVGGPVHEQFF. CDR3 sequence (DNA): TGCGCCAGCAGCTTGGTTGGCGGGCCAGTGCATGAGCAGTTCTTC.